This TCR beta chain was observed in a study of identical twins. Study-level findings and limits: It was out-of-frame TCR alpha sharing in monozygotic twins that models underestimated. Excess low generation probability was seen in twin-shared out-of-frame alpha sequences. Abundant cord blood beta clonotypes carried fewer insertions; memory repertoires showed none.

A single record per CDR3 protein comes from TCRdb applying MiXCR to the 5' RACE reads. Found here are approximately 210,000 distinct CDR3 sequences, about 6.7% of them singletons; the top ten hold more than 12%. In germline, CDR1 is SGHDT, CDR2 YYEEEE. The CDR3 has 13 amino acids. V dropped 0 bases and J dropped 7 bases, with 8 bases sitting between them. Details on this clonotype: The target antigen is unknown.

These same data were also listed under a study on T cells expressing NK-cell markers. That paper states: In several donors, these clonotypes also led the CD3+CD56-NKG2C+ fraction.

The rearrangement links TRBV5-6 to TRBJ2-1; tentative D call: TRBD2 (5 bases). The sequencing sample was made of CD8+ T cells sorted from blood. The TCR sequence derives from a woman aged 18-35 years in good health. CDR3 sequence reads: CASSLGRLNEQFF. CDR3 in DNA: TGTGCCAGCAGCTTGGGGAGACTAAATGAGCAGTTCTTC.